Listed here are 14 T cell receptor beta chains from one sample, sequenced in a study of blood T cell repertoires in COVID-19 (dated by TCRdb to about 2020). Library preparation used the immunoSEQ multiplex PCR assay. TCRdb's version of the immuneACCESS table is confined to in-frame rearrangements and falls short of the full clone set. An unresolved V gene accounts for under half of the shortfall where checked; the remainder is of unknown origin. This sample gives hundreds of thousands of clones in total; about 86% of them show up just once. The top ten clonotypes cover 2.5% to 3.5% of the sample. Sequences were obtained from PBMCs or T cells enriched from blood (not recorded which). These receptors came from a woman aged 35 to 49 with acute COVID-19.

This chain links TRBV6-5 with TRBJ1-3; D remains unclear. Germline V gives CDR1 MNHEY, CDR2 SVGAGI. The CDR3 spans 14 residues. Trimming shortened V by 2 bases and J by 0 bases, and 5 bases separated the two germline ends. The CDR3 protein is CASSYAGSGNTIYF. In DNA, the CDR3 is TGTGCCAGCAGTTACGCCGGCTCTGGAAACACCATATATTTT.

The CDR3 DNA follows: TGTGCCAGTAGACTACAGGGACCTGGAAACACCATATATTTT. Protein sequence: CASRLQGPGNTIYF. This chain uses TRBV19 with TRBJ1-3; a weak D match, TRBD1 (6 bases). Germline V gives CDR1 LNHDA, CDR2 SQIVND (reference sequence). This CDR3 has 14 residues. Trimming shortened V by 6 bases and J by 2 bases, and 11 bases separated the two germline ends.

The chain combines TRBV24-1 with TRBJ1-5, with 7 bases fitting TRBD1. V was pared by 4 bases and J by 2 bases, with 4 bases of the junction left unmatched. This CDR3 region has 15 residues. Per germline, CDR1 KGHDR and CDR2 SFDVKD. The CDR3 loop reads CATSDNRGGNQPQHF. CDR3 DNA: TGTGCCACCAGTGACAACAGGGGCGGCAATCAGCCCCAGCATTTT.

V is TRBV19 and J is TRBJ1-1; 8 nucleotides agree with TRBD1. The germline V gene has CDR1 LNHDA and CDR2 SQIVND (reference sequence). V was clipped by 3 bases and J by 7 bases; unmatched bases: 10. This CDR3 spans 15 amino acids. Here the CDR3 DNA reads TGTGCCAGTAGTATGGGGGACAGGTACGTCGGTGAAGCTTTCTTT. Translation: CASSMGDRYVGEAFF.

V usage is TRBV19 and J usage is TRBJ2-3; 14 bases align to TRBD2. The CDR3 contains 13 residues. Germline V lookup: CDR1 LNHDA, CDR2 SQIVND (reference sequence). The V and J ends lost 5 bases and 14 bases, in that order; junction bases with no gene match: 6. The CDR3: CASSEGTSGSPYF. The CDR3 nucleotides are TGTGCCAGTAGTGAAGGGACTAGCGGGAGTCCGTATTTT. Based on the CDR3 plus reference TRBV19 and TRBJ2-3, the full variable domain is DGGITQSPKYLFRKEGQNVTLSCEQNLNHDAMYWYRQDPGQGLRLIYYSQIVNDFQKGDIAEGYSVSREKKESFPLTVTSAQKNPTAFYLCASSEGTSGSPYFGPGTRLTVL.

This clone was found many times. The chain uses TRBV2 and TRBJ1-1; D unresolved. V lost 2 bases to trimming and J lost 1 base, with 8 bases between them. The CDR3 contains 14 residues. Germline V gene data show CDR1 as SNHLY and CDR2 as FYNNEI. CDR3 DNA: TGTGCCAGCAGTGAATTTAAACAGAACACTGAAGCTTTCTTT. It specifies CASSEFKQNTEAFF.

The V gene is TRBV6-5, the J gene TRBJ1-2, with TRBD1 as a possible D gene (6 bases). This CDR3 comprises 15 residues. V was trimmed by 4 bases and J by 6 bases, leaving 18 bases between them. The germline gives CDR1 MNHEY, CDR2 SVGAGI. CDR3 loop: CASSSRNRVTNGYTF. CDR3 DNA: TGTGCCAGCAGTTCACGGAACAGGGTGACAAATGGCTACACCTTC.

The chain recombines TRBV14 with TRBJ2-6; 7 bases fit TRBD1. The CDR3 extends over 19 amino acids. V gave up 1 base and J gave up 0 bases; unmatched junction bases: 9. The V gene's germline CDR1 is SGHDN and CDR2 FVKESK. The DNA for the CDR3 is TGTGCCAGCAGCCAAGGCATAGGGACAGTGGACTCTGGGGCCAACGTCCTGACTTTC. Protein sequence: CASSQGIGTVDSGANVLTF.

The rearrangement links TRBV19 to TRBJ1-4, with a possible D match to TRBD1 (6 bases). From germline, CDR1 is LNHDA and CDR2 SQIVND (reference sequence). This CDR3 has 16 residues. V lost 5 bases, J lost 0 bases, and 13 bases lay in between. The CDR3 region is CASSSGWDTTNEKLFF. The DNA of the CDR3 is TGTGCCAGTAGTTCCGGTTGGGACACAACTAATGAAAAACTGTTTTTT.

This chain joins TRBV7-6 and TRBJ2-5; 12 bases are a match to TRBD2. The CDR3 has 15 residues. Germline V gene sequence: CDR1 SGHVS, CDR2 FNYEAQ. Trimming took 5 bases from V and 5 from J; bases not matched to a gene: 6. This chain's CDR3 is CASSGDLAGGETQYF. The DNA of the CDR3 is TGTGCCAGCAGCGGAGACCTAGCGGGAGGGGAGACCCAGTACTTC.

The chain carries TRBV18 and TRBJ1-5; possible D gene TRBD1, 6 bases. V was clipped by 2 bases and J by 5 bases, with 13 bases between them. Per the germline V gene, CDR1 is KGHSH and CDR2 is LQKENI. The CDR3 runs to 15 residues. The CDR3 DNA reads as TGTGCCAGCTCACCAAGGGGGGGCGCGGATCAGCCCCAGCATTTT. Its translation is CASSPRGGADQPQHF.

This chain joins TRBV3-1 (or the pseudogene TRBV3-2) and TRBJ2-1; 10 bases agree with TRBD2. This CDR3 has 17 residues. Germline loops: CDR1 LGHDT, CDR2 YNNKEL (reference sequence). The junction had 12 bases not matched to a gene; V was cut back by 0 bases and J by 10 bases. The CDR3 protein is CASSQDRRASGRDEQFF. The CDR3, as DNA: TGTGCCAGCAGCCAAGATAGACGGGCTAGCGGGAGAGACGAGCAGTTCTTC.

J is TRBJ1-4 and V is TRBV4-1; 7 bases fit TRBD1. Germline loops: CDR1 MGHRA, CDR2 YSYEKL. CDR3 size: 14 residues. V shed 4 bases and J 7 bases; nucleotides not matched to a gene: 6. Written as DNA, the CDR3 is TGCGCCAGCAGCCGCAGGGGGATAGGTGAAAAACTGTTTTTT. Residues: CASSRRGIGEKLFF.

The chain employs TRBV27 and TRBJ1-4; the match to TRBD1 covers 11 bases. The germline gives CDR1 MNHEY, CDR2 SMNVEV (reference sequence). J lost 8 bases, V lost 3 bases, and 5 bases had no gene match. CDR3 length equals 15 residues. Here the CDR3 DNA reads TGTGCCAGCAGTTTGTGGACAGGGGGCGTCGAAAAACTGTTTTTT. It yields the protein CASSLWTGGVEKLFF.